A selection of T cell receptor beta chains follows, all from one sample in a study of OX40 agonist ivuxolimab in advanced cancers. TCRdb keeps only in-frame clones here, not all; method: immunoSEQ multiplex PCR. There are approximately 16,000 clones in the sample; 75% to 90% occur only once, and 3% to 4% lies in the top ten. Material: CD4+ or CD8+ T cells sorted from blood, obtained in a trial of the OX40 agonist ivuxolimab. The receptors originated from an adult with an advanced solid tumor such as melanoma, head and neck, liver or kidney cancer. The CDR3 runs from the conserved cysteine through the conserved F or W. A D gene is named only where the DNA matches it firmly. For some rows the clone size is stated as once, few or many, or as a class when expanded; others skip it.

clone size	V gene	D gene	J gene	CDR3 protein	CDR3 DNA
-	TRBV6-5	-	TRBJ1-5	CASRQDWGSNQPQHF	TGTGCCAGCAGACAGGATTGGGGGTCGAATCAGCCCCAGCATTTT
-	TRBV15	TRBD2	TRBJ2-3	CATSRLRGGTSGSSTDTQYF	TGTGCCACCAGCAGACTAAGAGGGGGAACTAGCGGGAGTAGCACAGATACGCAGTATTTT
-	TRBV27	-	TRBJ2-7	CASSAGLKGEQYF	TGTGCCAGCTCTGCGGGATTGAAGGGGGAGCAGTACTTC
once	TRBV6-1	-	TRBJ1-5	CASSGGLGGNQPQHF	TGTGCCAGCAGTGGGGGGCTTGGAGGGAATCAGCCCCAGCATTTT
-	TRBV12-5	-	TRBJ1-1	CASGLSNTEAFF	TGTGCTAGTGGTTTGTCGAACACTGAAGCTTTCTTT
-	TRBV4-3	TRBD1	TRBJ1-5	CASSPGWGQGHQPQHF	TGCGCCAGCAGCCCAGGTTGGGGACAGGGTCACCAGCCCCAGCATTTT
-	TRBV25-1	-	TRBJ1-2	CASSEYRGGYTF	TGTGCCAGCAGTGAATATAGGGGTGGCTACACCTTC
-	TRBV6-6	TRBD1	TRBJ2-7	CASRTGQGSSYEQYF	TGTGCCAGCAGGACCGGACAGGGGAGCTCCTACGAGCAGTACTTC
-	TRBV7-2	-	TRBJ1-1	CASSRPGAGEAFF	TGTGCCAGCAGCCGCCCAGGGGCGGGGGAAGCTTTCTTT
-	TRBV28	TRBD2	TRBJ2-7	CASSLSSSGAYEQYF	TGTGCCAGCAGTTTATCCTCTAGCGGAGCCTACGAGCAGTACTTC
-	TRBV27	TRBD1	TRBJ1-2	CASSSPRQGSYGYTF	TGTGCCAGCAGCTCCCCGAGACAGGGCTCCTATGGCTACACCTTC
-	TRBV21-1	-	TRBJ2-6	CASSTLGQGAGGANVLTF	TGTGCCAGCAGCACCTTAGGCCAGGGGGCGGGTGGGGCCAACGTCCTGACTTTC
-	TRBV18	-	TRBJ2-1	CASSPQSYNEQFF	TGTGCCAGCTCACCACAGAGCTACAATGAGCAGTTCTTC
-	TRBV10-3	-	TRBJ2-1	CAPENNEQFF	TGTGCCCCGGAGAACAATGAGCAGTTCTTC
-	TRBV30	-	TRBJ1-2	CAWSKGRIYGYTF	TGTGCCTGGAGTAAGGGCAGAATCTATGGCTACACCTTC
once	TRBV11-3	-	TRBJ2-1	CASSPGLGSYNEQFF	TGTGCCAGCAGCCCCGGCTTGGGGTCCTACAATGAGCAGTTCTTC
-	TRBV4-1	-	TRBJ1-5	CASSQASAGRGGNQPQHF	TGCGCCAGCAGCCAAGCATCGGCAGGGCGAGGTGGCAATCAGCCCCAGCATTTT
once	TRBV6-5	-	TRBJ2-3	CASAYSWTITDTQYF	TGTGCCAGCGCATACTCCTGGACTATCACAGATACGCAGTATTTT
few	TRBV10-3	-	TRBJ1-6	CAIKPGAGNSPLHF	TGTGCCATCAAACCCGGGGCAGGGAATTCACCCCTCCACTTT
-	TRBV10-3	-	TRBJ1-1	CAISDRNTEAFF	TGTGCCATCAGTGATAGGAACACTGAAGCTTTCTTT
-	TRBV15	TRBD2	TRBJ2-2	CATSTTSGRPPNTGELFF	TGTGCCACCAGCACAACTAGCGGGAGGCCTCCGAACACCGGGGAGCTGTTTTTT
-	TRBV5-6	-	TRBJ2-7	CASSPPGGGGYEQYF	TGTGCCAGCAGCCCCCCTGGGGGCGGAGGGTACGAGCAGTACTTC
-	TRBV28	-	TRBJ1-1	CASSLQGREAFF	TGTGCCAGCAGTTTACAGGGACGTGAAGCTTTCTTT
-	TRBV27	TRBD1	TRBJ2-1	CASSFIGTDYNEQFF	TGTGCCAGCAGTTTTATCGGGACAGACTACAATGAGCAGTTCTTC
-	TRBV11-2	-	TRBJ1-1	CASSLAGLAEAFF	TGTGCCAGCAGCTTAGCAGGACTCGCTGAAGCTTTCTTT
-	TRBV30	-	TRBJ1-3	CACLQASSGNTIYF	TGTGCCTGCCTCCAAGCAAGCTCTGGAAACACCATATATTTT
once	TRBV4-3	-	TRBJ2-2	CASSRDSSTGELFF	TGCGCCAGCAGCCGGGACTCCAGTACCGGGGAGCTGTTTTTT
medium-sized	TRBV4-1	-	TRBJ2-3	CASSRANTDTQYF	TGCGCCAGCAGCCGAGCCAACACAGATACGCAGTATTTT
once	TRBV7-3	TRBD1	TRBJ2-2	CASSLGQGFTGELFF	TGTGCCAGCAGCTTAGGACAGGGGTTCACCGGGGAGCTGTTTTTT
-	TRBV4-3	-	TRBJ2-2	CASSQEVNTGELFF	TGCGCCAGCAGCCAAGAGGTGAACACCGGGGAGCTGTTTTTT
-	TRBV30	TRBD1	TRBJ1-1	CAWSALPGQGLNTEAFF	TGTGCCTGGAGTGCCCTCCCGGGACAGGGGTTGAACACTGAAGCTTTCTTT
-	TRBV5-1	TRBD1	TRBJ2-1	CASSWGQGGNEQFF	TGCGCCAGCAGCTGGGGACAGGGAGGCAATGAGCAGTTCTTC
-	TRBV30	TRBD2	TRBJ2-1	CALARRGVYNEQFF	TGTGCCTTGGCTCGACGGGGGGTTTACAATGAGCAGTTCTTC